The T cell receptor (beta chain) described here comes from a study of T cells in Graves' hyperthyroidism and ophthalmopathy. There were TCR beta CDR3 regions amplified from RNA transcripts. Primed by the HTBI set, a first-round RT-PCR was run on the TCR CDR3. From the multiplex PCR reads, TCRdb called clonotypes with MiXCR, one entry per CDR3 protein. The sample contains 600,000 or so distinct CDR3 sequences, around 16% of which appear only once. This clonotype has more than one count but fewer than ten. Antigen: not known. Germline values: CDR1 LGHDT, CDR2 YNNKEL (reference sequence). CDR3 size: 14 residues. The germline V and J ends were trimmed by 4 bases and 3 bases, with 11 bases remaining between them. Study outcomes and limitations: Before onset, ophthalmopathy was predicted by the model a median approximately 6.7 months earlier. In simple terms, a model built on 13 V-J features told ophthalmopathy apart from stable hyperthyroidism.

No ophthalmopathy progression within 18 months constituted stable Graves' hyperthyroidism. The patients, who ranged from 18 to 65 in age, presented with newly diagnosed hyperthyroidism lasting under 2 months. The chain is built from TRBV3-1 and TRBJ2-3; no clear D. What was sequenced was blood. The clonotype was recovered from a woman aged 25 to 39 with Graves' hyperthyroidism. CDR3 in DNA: TGTGCCAGCAGCCTACCGACTTTGACAGATACGCAGTATTTT. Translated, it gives CASSLPTLTDTQYF.